This TCR beta chain was obtained from a study of blood T cells in healthy people across ages. From germline, CDR1 is DFQATT and CDR2 SNEGSKA (reference sequence). This CDR3 has 13 residues. Primed by a sample-barcoded 5' primer and a J-beta primer mix, a second PCR proceeded for 7 to 11 cycles. Each cDNA molecule, via a template-switch adaptor with 12 random nucleotides, was tagged. Each CDR3 protein is one row after TCRdb ran MiXCR on the 5' RACE reads. Here the sample spans 650,000 or so distinct CDR3 sequences, around 52% being singletons. The sample holds many counts of this clonotype. The clonotype originates from a woman aged 80 or over in good health. Sequences were obtained from blood. The chain has TRBV20-1 and TRBJ2-5; unclear D gene. CDR3 loop: CRVVGLGQETQYF. The CDR3 DNA reads TGCAGGGTCGTTGGTCTAGGGCAAGAGACCCAGTACTTC.